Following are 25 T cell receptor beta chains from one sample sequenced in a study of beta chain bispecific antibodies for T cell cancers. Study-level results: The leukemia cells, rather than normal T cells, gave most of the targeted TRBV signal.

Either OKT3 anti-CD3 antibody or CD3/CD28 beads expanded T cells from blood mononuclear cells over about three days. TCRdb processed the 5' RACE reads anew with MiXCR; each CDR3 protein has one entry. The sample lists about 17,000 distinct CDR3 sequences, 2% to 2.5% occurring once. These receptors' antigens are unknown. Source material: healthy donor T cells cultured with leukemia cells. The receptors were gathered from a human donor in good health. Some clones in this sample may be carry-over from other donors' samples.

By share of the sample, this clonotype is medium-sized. This chain's CDR3 is CASSSGTSGGISSYNEQFF. Written as DNA, the CDR3 is TGCGCCAGCAGCTCCGGGACTAGCGGGGGGATTAGCTCCTACAATGAGCAGTTCTTC. The rearrangement joins TRBV5-1 to TRBJ2-1, with 15 positions matching TRBD2. Germline-derived CDR1 and CDR2 are SGHRS and YFSETQ. The CDR3 covers 19 residues. V lost 3 bases and J lost 0; bases outside the gene matches: 7.

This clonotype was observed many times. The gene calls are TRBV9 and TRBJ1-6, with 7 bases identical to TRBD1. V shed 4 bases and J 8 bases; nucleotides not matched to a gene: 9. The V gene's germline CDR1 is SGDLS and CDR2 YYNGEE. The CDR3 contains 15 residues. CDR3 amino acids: CASSKGQPDDSPLHF. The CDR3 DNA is TGTGCCAGCAGCAAGGGACAGCCCGACGATTCACCCCTCCACTTT.

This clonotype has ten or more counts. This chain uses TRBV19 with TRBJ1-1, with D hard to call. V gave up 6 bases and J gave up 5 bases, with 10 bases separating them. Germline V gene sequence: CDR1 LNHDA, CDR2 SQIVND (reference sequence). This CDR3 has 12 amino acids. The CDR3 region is CASSWAGTEAFF. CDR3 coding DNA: TGTGCCAGTAGCTGGGCGGGGACTGAAGCTTTCTTT. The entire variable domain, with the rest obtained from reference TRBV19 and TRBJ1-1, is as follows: DGGITQSPKYLFRKEGQNVTLSCEQNLNHDAMYWYRQDPGQGLRLIYYSQIVNDFQKGDIAEGYSVSREKKESFPLTVTSAQKNPTAFYLCASSWAGTEAFFGQGTRLTVV.

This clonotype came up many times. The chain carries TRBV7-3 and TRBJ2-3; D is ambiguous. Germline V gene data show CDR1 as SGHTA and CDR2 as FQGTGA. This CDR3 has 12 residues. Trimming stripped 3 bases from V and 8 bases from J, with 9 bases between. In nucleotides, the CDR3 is TGTGCCAGCAGCTTGGTTGGCAGTACGCAGTATTTT. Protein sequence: CASSLVGSTQYF.

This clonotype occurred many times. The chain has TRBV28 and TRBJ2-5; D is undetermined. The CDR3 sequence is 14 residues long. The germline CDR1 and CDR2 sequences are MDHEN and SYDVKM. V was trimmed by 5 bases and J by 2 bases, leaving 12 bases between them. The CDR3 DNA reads TGTGCCAGCAGTCGGATGAGCGTACAAGAGACCCAGTACTTC. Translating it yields CASSRMSVQETQYF.

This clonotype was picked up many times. DNA of the CDR3: TGTGCCAGTAGCCTCGGGGCTGAGACCCAGTACTTC. Encoded protein: CASSLGAETQYF. The rearrangement uses TRBV19 and TRBJ2-5, with D perhaps TRBD1 or TRBD2 (5 bases each). Trimming shortened V by 6 bases and J by 5 bases, and 10 bases separated the two germline ends. CDR1 is LNHDA, CDR2 SQIVND, per germline (reference sequence). The length of the CDR3 is 12 residues.

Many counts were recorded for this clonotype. Here the CDR3 DNA reads TGTGCCATCAGTGCGGCACAAGTCAATGAGCAGTTCTTC. It specifies CAISAAQVNEQFF. This rearrangement joins TRBV10-3 to TRBJ2-1, with D uncertain. Germline CDR1 and CDR2: ENHRY and SYGVKD. V was cut by 4 bases and J by 6 bases, with 10 bases left in between. The CDR3 spans 13 residues.

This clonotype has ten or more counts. For the CDR3, the DNA is TGTGCCAGCAGCTCAATCCCGGGACAGGGTGCGAACACTGAAGCTTTCTTT. Translated, it gives CASSSIPGQGANTEAFF. The rearrangement joins TRBV7-9 to TRBJ1-1; 9 bases agree with TRBD1. J lost 1 base, V lost 4 bases, and 10 bases had no gene match. The CDR3 runs to 17 residues. Germline-derived CDR1 and CDR2 are SEHNR and FQNEAQ (reference sequence).

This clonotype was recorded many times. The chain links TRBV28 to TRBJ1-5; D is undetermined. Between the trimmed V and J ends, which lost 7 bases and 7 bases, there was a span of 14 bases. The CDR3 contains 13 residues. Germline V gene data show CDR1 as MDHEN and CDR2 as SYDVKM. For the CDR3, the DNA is TGTGCCAGCAACCTAAAACCCAACCAGCCCCAGCATTTT. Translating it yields CASNLKPNQPQHF.

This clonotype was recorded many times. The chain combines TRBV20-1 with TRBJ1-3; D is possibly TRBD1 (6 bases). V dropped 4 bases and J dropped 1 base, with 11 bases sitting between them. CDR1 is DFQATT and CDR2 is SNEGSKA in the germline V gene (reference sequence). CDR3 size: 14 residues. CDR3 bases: TGCAGTGCTAAACCCCAGGGGTCTGGAAACACCATATATTTT. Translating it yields CSAKPQGSGNTIYF.

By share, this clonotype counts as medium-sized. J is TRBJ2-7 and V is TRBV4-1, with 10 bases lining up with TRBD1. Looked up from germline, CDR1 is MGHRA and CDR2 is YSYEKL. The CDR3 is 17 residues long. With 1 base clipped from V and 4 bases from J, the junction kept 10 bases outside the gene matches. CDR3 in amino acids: CASSQVGRDRGVYEQYF. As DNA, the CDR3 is TGCGCCAGCAGCCAAGTGGGTAGGGACAGGGGTGTTTACGAGCAGTACTTC.

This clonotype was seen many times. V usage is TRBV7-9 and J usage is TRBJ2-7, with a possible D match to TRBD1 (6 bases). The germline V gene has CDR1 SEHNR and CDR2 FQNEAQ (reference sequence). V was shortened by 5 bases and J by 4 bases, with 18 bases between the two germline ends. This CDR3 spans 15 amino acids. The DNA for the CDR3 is TGTGCCAGCAGCCACAACAGGGACCTTTTATACGAGCAGTACTTC. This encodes CASSHNRDLLYEQYF.

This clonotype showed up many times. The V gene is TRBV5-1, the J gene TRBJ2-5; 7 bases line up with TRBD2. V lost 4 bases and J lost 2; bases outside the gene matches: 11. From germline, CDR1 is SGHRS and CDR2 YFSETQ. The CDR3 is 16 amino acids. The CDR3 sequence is CASSQYTSETQETQYF. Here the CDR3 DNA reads TGCGCCAGCAGCCAGTATACTAGCGAAACTCAAGAGACCCAGTACTTC.

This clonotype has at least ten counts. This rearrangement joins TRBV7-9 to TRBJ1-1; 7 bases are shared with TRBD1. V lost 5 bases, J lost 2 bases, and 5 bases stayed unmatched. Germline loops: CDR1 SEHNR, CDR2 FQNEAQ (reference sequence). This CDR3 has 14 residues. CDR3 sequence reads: CASSGGGGNTEAFF. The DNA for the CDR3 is TGTGCCAGCAGCGGGGGAGGGGGCAACACTGAAGCTTTCTTT.

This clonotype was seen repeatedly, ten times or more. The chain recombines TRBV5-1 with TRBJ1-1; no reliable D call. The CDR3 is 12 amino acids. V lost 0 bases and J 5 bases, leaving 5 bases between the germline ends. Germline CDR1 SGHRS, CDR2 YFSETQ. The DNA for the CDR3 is TGCGCCAGCAGCTTGGATGGGACTGAAGCTTTCTTT. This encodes CASSLDGTEAFF.

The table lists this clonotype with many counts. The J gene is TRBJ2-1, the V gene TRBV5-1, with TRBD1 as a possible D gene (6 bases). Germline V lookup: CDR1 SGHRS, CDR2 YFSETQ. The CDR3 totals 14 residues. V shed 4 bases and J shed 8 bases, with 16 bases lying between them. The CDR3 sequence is CASSVARGADEQFF. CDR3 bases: TGCGCCAGCAGCGTAGCCAGGGGTGCGGATGAGCAGTTCTTC.

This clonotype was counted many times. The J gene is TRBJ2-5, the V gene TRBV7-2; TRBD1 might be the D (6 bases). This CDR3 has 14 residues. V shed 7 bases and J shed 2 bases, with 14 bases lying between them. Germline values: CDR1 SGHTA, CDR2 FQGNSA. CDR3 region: CASTHRQEQETQYF. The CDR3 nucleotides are TGTGCCAGCACCCACCGACAGGAACAAGAGACCCAGTACTTC.

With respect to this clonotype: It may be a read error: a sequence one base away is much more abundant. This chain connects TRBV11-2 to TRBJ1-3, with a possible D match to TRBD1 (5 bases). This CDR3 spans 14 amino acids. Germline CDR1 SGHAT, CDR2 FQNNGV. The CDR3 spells CASRSQGSGNSIYF. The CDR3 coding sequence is TGTGCCAGCAGGTCTCAGGGTTCTGGAAACTCCATATATTTT. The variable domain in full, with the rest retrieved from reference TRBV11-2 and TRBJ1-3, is EAGVAQSPRYKIIEKRQSVAFWCNPISGHATLYWYQQILGQGPKLLIQFQNNGVVDDSQLPKDRFSAERLKGVDSTLKIQPAKLEDSAVYLCASRSQGSGNSIYFGEGSWLTVV.

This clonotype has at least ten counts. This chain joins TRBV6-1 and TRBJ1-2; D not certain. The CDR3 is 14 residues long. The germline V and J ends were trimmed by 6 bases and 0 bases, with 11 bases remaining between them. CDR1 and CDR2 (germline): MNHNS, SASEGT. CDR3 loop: CASSPRGSNYGYTF. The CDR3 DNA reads TGTGCCAGCAGCCCCCGAGGATCTAACTATGGCTACACCTTC.

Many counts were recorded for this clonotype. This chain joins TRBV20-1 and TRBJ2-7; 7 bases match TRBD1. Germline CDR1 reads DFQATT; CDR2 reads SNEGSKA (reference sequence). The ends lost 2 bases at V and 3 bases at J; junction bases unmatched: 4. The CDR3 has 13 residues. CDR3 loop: CSARLSGGYEQYF. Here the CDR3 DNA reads TGCAGTGCTAGATTGTCAGGGGGCTACGAGCAGTACTTC.

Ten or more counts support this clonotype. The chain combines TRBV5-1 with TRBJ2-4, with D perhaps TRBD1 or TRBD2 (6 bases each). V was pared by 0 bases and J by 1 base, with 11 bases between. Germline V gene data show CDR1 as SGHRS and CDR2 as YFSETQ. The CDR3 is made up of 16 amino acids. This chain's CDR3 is CASSLDGGGAKNIQYF. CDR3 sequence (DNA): TGCGCCAGCAGCTTGGACGGGGGCGGGGCCAAAAACATTCAGTACTTC.

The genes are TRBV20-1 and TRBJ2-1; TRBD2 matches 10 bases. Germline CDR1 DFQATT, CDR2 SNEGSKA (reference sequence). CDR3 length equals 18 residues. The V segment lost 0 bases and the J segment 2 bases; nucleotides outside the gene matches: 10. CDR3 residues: CSAREALPSGGPYNEQFF. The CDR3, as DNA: TGCAGTGCTAGAGAAGCTCTTCCTAGCGGGGGACCCTACAATGAGCAGTTCTTC.

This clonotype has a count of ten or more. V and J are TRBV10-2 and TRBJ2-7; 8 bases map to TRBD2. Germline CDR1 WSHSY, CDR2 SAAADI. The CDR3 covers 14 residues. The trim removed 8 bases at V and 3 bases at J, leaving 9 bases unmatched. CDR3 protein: CASCGGLILYEQYF. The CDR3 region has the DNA TGCGCCAGCTGCGGGGGGCTCATTCTCTACGAGCAGTACTTC.

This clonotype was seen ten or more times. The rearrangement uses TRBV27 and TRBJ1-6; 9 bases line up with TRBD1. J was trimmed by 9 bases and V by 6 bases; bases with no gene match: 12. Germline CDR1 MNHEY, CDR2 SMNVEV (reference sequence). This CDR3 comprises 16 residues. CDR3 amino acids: CASSLLSGTGISPLHF. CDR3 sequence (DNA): TGTGCCAGCAGCCTCCTGTCCGGGACAGGGATTTCACCCCTCCACTTT.

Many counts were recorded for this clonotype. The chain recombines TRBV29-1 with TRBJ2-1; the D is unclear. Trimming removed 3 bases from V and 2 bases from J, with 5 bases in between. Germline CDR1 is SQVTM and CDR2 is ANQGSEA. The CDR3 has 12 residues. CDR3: CSVETPYNEQFF. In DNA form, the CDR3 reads TGCAGCGTTGAGACACCCTACAATGAGCAGTTCTTC.